The text below deals with one TCR beta chain. This record comes from a study of blood T cell repertoires in COVID-19. Study-wide background: The United States, Italy and Spain supplied acute and convalescent COVID-19 samples. From T cells, B-cell-depleted T cells, or PBMCs came the material, which was cDNA or gDNA.

V lost 1 base to trimming and J lost 7 bases; unmatched junction nucleotides: 19. Germline lookup yields CDR1 LNHDA and CDR2 SQIVND (reference sequence). This CDR3 contains 19 residues. Per the study methods: Nucleated cell number was recorded as an estimate derived from reference gene primer amplification. TCRdb's copy holds only in-frame clones and misses some; the assay was immunoSEQ multiplex PCR. V and J calls and clone size are as listed in that table; D and trimming were resolved from the DNA. The sample shows roughly 250,000 clones, about 87% of them seen only once. Cohort 3 recovery required two negative PCRs, clearance, or symptom resolution.

The chain carries TRBV19 and TRBJ1-2, with 9 bases that match TRBD1. Input material: PBMCs or T cells enriched from blood (not recorded which). The receptor's source is a woman aged 45-65 years who had recovered from COVID-19. As DNA, the CDR3 is TGTGCCAGTAGTATAGGTCGGGACAGGGCCCTATCAATCCCTGTTGGCTACACCTTC. This sequence encodes CASSIGRDRALSIPVGYTF.